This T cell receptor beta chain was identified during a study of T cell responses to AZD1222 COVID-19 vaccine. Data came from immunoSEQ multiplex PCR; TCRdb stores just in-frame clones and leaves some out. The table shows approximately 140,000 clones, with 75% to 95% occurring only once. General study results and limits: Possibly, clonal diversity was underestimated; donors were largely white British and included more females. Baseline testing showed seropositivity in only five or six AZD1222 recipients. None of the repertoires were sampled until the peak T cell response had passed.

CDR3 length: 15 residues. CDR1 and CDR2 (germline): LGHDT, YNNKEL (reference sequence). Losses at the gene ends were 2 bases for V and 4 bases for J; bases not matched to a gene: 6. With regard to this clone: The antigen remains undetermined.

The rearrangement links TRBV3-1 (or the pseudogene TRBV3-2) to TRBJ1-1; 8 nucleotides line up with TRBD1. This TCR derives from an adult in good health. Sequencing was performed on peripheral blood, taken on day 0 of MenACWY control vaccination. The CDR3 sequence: CASSQSGGFFTEAFF. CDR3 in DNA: TGTGCCAGCAGCCAATCAGGGGGCTTCTTCACTGAAGCTTTCTTT.